A single sample gave rise to the 27 T cell receptor beta chains below, sequenced in a study of metastatic and nonmetastatic thyroid tumors. TCRdb re-clonotyped the PCR reads through MiXCR. The sample yields approximately 20,000 clones, roughly an eighth seen once. Thyroid surgery took place with no prior treatment in any patient. Sequenced: blood. These receptors all stem from a male donor with papillary thyroid cancer or a benign thyroid nodule (not recorded which). Some clones in this sample may be carry-over from other donors' samples.

The V and J genes are TRBV7-3 and TRBJ2-1; 8 bases fit TRBD1. In germline, CDR1 is SGHTA, CDR2 FQGTGA. The CDR3 runs to 15 residues. The J segment lost 6 bases and the V segment lost 5 bases, leaving 9 bases of the junction unmatched. The CDR3: CASSPIQGAGNEQFF. DNA for the CDR3: TGTGCCAGCAGCCCCATCCAGGGGGCTGGCAATGAGCAGTTCTTC. Looking up the rest from reference TRBV7-3 and TRBJ2-1 gives the full variable domain: GAGVSQTPSNKVTEKGKYVELRCDPISGHTALYWYRQSLGQGPEFLIYFQGTGAADDSGLPNDRFFAVRPEGSVSTLKIQRTERGDSAVYLCASSPIQGAGNEQFFGPGTRLTVL.

There are a few counts of this clone. V and J are TRBV7-9 and TRBJ2-1; TRBD1 agrees at 8 bases. The V gene end was trimmed by 7 bases and the J gene end by 6 bases; junction bases not matched to a gene: 11. CDR3 size: 15 residues. CDR1 and CDR2 (germline): SEHNR, FQNEAQ (reference sequence). CDR3 nucleotides: TGTGCCAGCATCCCCATAGACAGGGGCGTCAATGAGCAGTTCTTC. Residues: CASIPIDRGVNEQFF.

This clone was observed many times. The gene calls are TRBV30 and TRBJ1-1; 8 nucleotides line up with TRBD1. The trim removed 2 bases at V and 2 bases at J, leaving 4 bases unmatched. CDR1 and CDR2 (germline): GTSNPN, SVGIG (reference sequence). This CDR3 is 14 amino acids long. The CDR3 loop is CAWSTGGGNTEAFF. The CDR3 DNA sequence: TGTGCCTGGAGTACAGGGGGAGGAAACACTGAAGCTTTCTTT.

Ten or more counts support this clone. The CDR3 is CSAERTRYNEQFF. In DNA, the CDR3 is TGCAGCGCCGAAAGGACCCGCTACAATGAGCAGTTCTTC. The chain uses TRBV29-1 and TRBJ2-1, with D hard to call. Germline V gene data show CDR1 as SQVTM and CDR2 as ANQGSEA. The CDR3 runs to 13 residues. Trimming shortened V by 7 bases and J by 3 bases, and 13 bases separated the two germline ends.

This clone was observed at least ten times. This chain uses TRBV20-1 with TRBJ2-2, with D tentatively TRBD1 or TRBD2 (6 bases each). The CDR3 extends over 15 amino acids. CDR1 and CDR2 (germline): DFQATT, SNEGSKA (reference sequence). The V end lost 6 bases, the J end lost 4 bases, and 18 bases lay between the germline ends. CDR3 coding DNA: TGCAGTGCACCTAAGACGGGGGCGGGCACCGGGGAGCTGTTTTTT. Amino acids: CSAPKTGAGTGELFF.

A few counts support this clone. A much more abundant neighbour one base away suggests this may be a read error. In the same sample, other DNA sequences code for this CDR3. The chain has TRBV28 and TRBJ1-4, with 8 bases lining up with TRBD1. The CDR3 consists of 12 residues. Losses at the gene ends were 10 bases for V and 8 bases for J; bases not matched to a gene: 6. Germline CDR1 and CDR2: MDHEN and SYDVKM. CDR3 coding DNA: TGTGCCACAGGACAGGGCTACGAAAAACTGTTTTTT. It codes for CATGQGYEKLFF.

This clone was counted at least ten times. This chain connects TRBV10-2 to TRBJ1-5; D not resolved. CDR1 WSHSY and CDR2 SAAADI come from the germline V gene. V lost 4 bases and J 0 bases, leaving 7 bases between the germline ends. This CDR3 contains 14 residues. CDR3 in DNA: TGCGCCAGCAGTGTCGGCCTTAGCAATCAGCCCCAGCATTTT. Its protein is CASSVGLSNQPQHF.

This clone was seen repeatedly, ten times or more. The chain recombines TRBV5-4 with TRBJ1-3; D not resolved. V was pared by 7 bases and J by 1 base, with 12 bases between. The CDR3 length is 14 residues. Germline loops: CDR1 SGHNT, CDR2 YYREEE (reference sequence). The CDR3 sequence is CASGLWASGNTIYF. The CDR3 DNA reads as TGTGCCAGCGGCCTTTGGGCGTCTGGAAACACCATATATTTT. Filled out from reference TRBV5-4 and TRBJ1-3, the complete variable domain reads ETGVTQSPTHLIKTRGQQVTLRCSSQSGHNTVSWYQQALGQGPQFIFQYYREEENGRGNFPPRFSGLQFPNYSSELNVNALELDDSALYLCASGLWASGNTIYFGEGSWLTVV.

By sample share, this clone is medium-sized. This rearrangement joins TRBV28 to TRBJ2-7, with 9 bases identical to TRBD2. This CDR3 region has 15 residues. Germline trimming cut 2 bases from V and 4 bases from J; bases unmatched to any gene: 6. From germline, CDR1 is MDHEN and CDR2 SYDVKM. As DNA, the CDR3 is TGTGCCAGCAGTTTAAGTGGGCTAGCGGGGTACGAGCAGTACTTC. Protein sequence: CASSLSGLAGYEQYF.

This clone came up many times. The CDR3, as DNA: TGCGCCAGCAGCCAGGCGACAGGTCTCTACGAGCAGTACTTC. This translates into CASSQATGLYEQYF. The genes are TRBV4-1 and TRBJ2-7, with D perhaps TRBD1 (6 bases). The germline V gene encodes CDR1 MGHRA and CDR2 YSYEKL. The germline V and J ends were trimmed by 3 bases and 3 bases, with 12 bases remaining between them. The CDR3 runs to 14 residues.

This clone appeared a few times. This rearrangement joins TRBV12-3 or TRBV12-4 to TRBJ1-4; D might be TRBD1 (6 bases). Trimming stripped 6 bases from V and 8 bases from J, with 16 bases between. The CDR3 spans 14 residues. CDR3 DNA sequence: TGTGCCAGCAGCCGGGACACGCGGGGGGAAAAACTGTTTTTT. Amino acids: CASSRDTRGEKLFF.

This clone is labeled as medium-sized. The chain is built from TRBV19 and TRBJ2-7; 9 bases match TRBD2. The CDR3 length is 15 residues. V lost 6 bases to trimming and J lost 0 bases; unmatched junction nucleotides: 6. Germline CDR1 LNHDA, CDR2 SQIVND (reference sequence). The CDR3, as DNA: TGTGCCAGTAGGTCAAGCGGGGGGCCCTCCTACGAGCAGTACTTC. Protein sequence: CASRSSGGPSYEQYF.

The table lists this clone with many counts. This sequence may be a read error, since a much larger clone differs from it by one base. Within the sample, other DNA sequences also encode this same CDR3. The chain recombines TRBV6-1 with TRBJ2-2; 9 bases agree with TRBD2. There are 14 residues in the CDR3. Germline V gene data show CDR1 as MNHNS and CDR2 as SASEGT. This chain's CDR3 is CASRREGNTGELFF. In DNA form, the CDR3 reads TGTGCCAGCAGGCGGGAGGGGAACACCGGGGAGCTGTTCTTT.

This clone qualifies as medium-sized. The gene calls are TRBV27 and TRBJ2-3; D possibly corresponds to TRBD2 (6 bases). CDR1 and CDR2 from the germline V gene are MNHEY and SMNVEV (reference sequence). V dropped 4 bases and J dropped 0 bases, with 17 bases sitting between them. This CDR3 comprises 17 residues. The CDR3 bases are TGTGCCAGCAGTTCTCTTTTCCTAGCGTCTAGCACAGATACGCAGTATTTT. Its translation: CASSSLFLASSTDTQYF.

Ten or more counts support this clone. The chain carries TRBV9 and TRBJ1-5; TRBD1 aligns across 10 bases. CDR3 length equals 16 residues. V was pared by 3 bases and J by 0 bases, with 3 bases of the junction left unmatched. Germline V lookup: CDR1 SGDLS, CDR2 YYNGEE. The CDR3 DNA is TGTGCCAGCAGCGGAGGGACAGGGGATAGCAATCAGCCCCAGCATTTT. Translating it yields CASSGGTGDSNQPQHF.

This clone was counted at least ten times. This chain links TRBV18 with TRBJ2-2; D perhaps matches TRBD1 (5 bases). The CDR3 spans 15 residues. Germline V gene lookup returns CDR1 KGHSH and CDR2 LQKENI. V shed 1 base and J shed 1 base, with 7 bases lying between them. CDR3 in amino acids: CASSPLTVNTGELFF. The CDR3 region has the DNA TGTGCCAGCTCACCACTGACAGTGAACACCGGGGAGCTGTTTTTT.

Sample share makes this clone medium-sized. This sequence joins TRBV28 and TRBJ1-6; D is unclear. The CDR3 is made up of 14 amino acids. Germline assignment: CDR1 MDHEN and CDR2 SYDVKM. Trimming took 3 bases from V and 3 from J, leaving 6 bases between them. The CDR3 loop is CASSLRHYNSPLHF. CDR3 bases: TGTGCCAGCAGTTTGCGACACTATAATTCACCCCTCCACTTT.

This clone occurred many times. The chain recombines TRBV20-1 with TRBJ1-1; D uncertain. Trimming pared 5 bases from V and 1 base from J, leaving 5 bases between. The CDR3 consists of 11 residues. Germline CDR1 DFQATT, CDR2 SNEGSKA (reference sequence). CDR3 in amino acids: CSAYKNTEAFF. DNA of the CDR3: TGCAGTGCTTACAAGAACACTGAAGCTTTCTTT.

This clone was counted at least ten times. Other DNA variants within this sample encode the same CDR3. The chain is built from TRBV5-4 and TRBJ2-5; D unclear. The V end lost 2 bases, the J end lost 3 bases, and 14 bases lay between the germline ends. This CDR3 has 15 residues. Per germline, CDR1 SGHNT and CDR2 YYREEE (reference sequence). CDR3 loop: CASSFGSRQKETQYF. The CDR3 bases are TGTGCCAGCAGCTTCGGCTCTCGGCAGAAAGAGACCCAGTACTTC.

Ten or more counts support this clone. This chain connects TRBV6-1 to TRBJ2-5; TRBD2 matches 9 bases. This CDR3 is built from 15 residues. The junction had 10 bases not matched to a gene; V was cut back by 6 bases and J by 5 bases. Germline assignment: CDR1 MNHNS and CDR2 SASEGT. CDR3 bases: TGTGCCAGCAGGGCGGGAGGGCCGATTAGGGAGACCCAGTACTTC. Translation gives CASRAGGPIRETQYF.

This clone was found many times. V and J are TRBV28 and TRBJ1-4; the D gene is possibly TRBD1 (5 bases). The CDR3 is made up of 17 amino acids. Trimming removed 7 bases from V and 0 bases from J, with 18 bases in between. CDR1 is MDHEN and CDR2 is SYDVKM in the germline V gene. CDR3 protein: CASTPVGARTTNEKLFF. DNA of the CDR3: TGTGCCAGCACCCCGGTTGGGGCCCGTACAACTAATGAAAAACTGTTTTTT. Supplemented by reference TRBV28 and TRBJ1-4, the full variable domain reads DVKVTQSSRYLVKRTGEKVFLECVQDMDHENMFWYRQDPGLGLRLIYFSYDVKMKEKGDIPEGYSVSREKKERFSLILESASTNQTSMYLCASTPVGARTTNEKLFFGSGTQLSVL.

There are a few counts of this clone. A much larger clone is a single base away; this may be a read error. The same CDR3 also results from other DNA sequences found in this sample. The genes are TRBV6-1 and TRBJ2-5; TRBD1 might be the D (6 bases). Per germline, CDR1 MNHNS and CDR2 SASEGT. CDR3 length: 16 residues. Trimming pared 5 bases from V and 3 bases from J, leaving 19 bases between. CDR3 amino acids: CASSRPRGTPEETQYF. DNA for the CDR3: TGTGCCAGCAGTCGACCCCGTGGGACACCGGAAGAGACCCAGTACTTC.

The chain is built from TRBV28 and TRBJ1-1; TRBD1 might be the D (6 bases). Germline V CDR1 and CDR2: MDHEN, SYDVKM. This CDR3 has 16 residues. V shed 2 bases and J shed 0 bases, with 13 bases lying between them. CDR3 loop: CASSLMGRGVNTEAFF. CDR3 bases: TGTGCCAGCAGTTTAATGGGGAGGGGGGTGAACACTGAAGCTTTCTTT.

This clone was seen repeatedly, ten times or more. The chain joins TRBV20-1 to TRBJ1-4; possible D gene TRBD1, 6 bases. This CDR3 has 15 residues. With 0 bases removed from V and 7 bases from J, the gap between germline ends came to 15 bases. The germline V gene has CDR1 DFQATT and CDR2 SNEGSKA (reference sequence). The CDR3 loop reads CSARDHREKGEKLFF. The CDR3 coding sequence is TGCAGTGCTAGAGATCACAGGGAGAAAGGTGAAAAACTGTTTTTT.

In this sample, this clone turned up once. The sample carries other DNA sequences with the same CDR3. This chain links TRBV5-5 with TRBJ1-1, with a weak D call TRBD1 (6 bases). V gave up 4 bases and J gave up 2 bases, with 18 bases separating them. The CDR3 sequence is 16 residues long. CDR1 and CDR2 from the germline V gene are SGHKS and YYEKEE (reference sequence). The CDR3 loop reads CASSLLGGGSNTEAFF. CDR3 DNA sequence: TGTGCCAGCAGCCTCCTGGGGGGGGGCAGCAACACTGAAGCTTTCTTT.

J is TRBJ1-2 and V is TRBV28; weak D call: TRBD1 (6 bases). Germline CDR1 and CDR2: MDHEN and SYDVKM. The CDR3 has 17 amino acids. Trimming removed 2 bases at V and 6 bases at J, with 22 bases between. The CDR3 region is CASSLDRLVFLRHGYTF. The CDR3 nucleotides read TGTGCCAGCAGTTTAGACAGGCTGGTGTTTTTAAGGCATGGCTACACCTTC.

CDR3 bases: TGTGCCAGCTCCCCCAGTTTCGGGGGGGCCTCCTACGAGCAGTACTTC. As protein: CASSPSFGGASYEQYF. The chain employs TRBV18 and TRBJ2-7; 8 bases are a match to TRBD2. Germline trimming cut 6 bases from V and 0 bases from J; bases unmatched to any gene: 10. The CDR3 covers 16 residues. The germline CDR1 and CDR2 sequences are KGHSH and LQKENI.